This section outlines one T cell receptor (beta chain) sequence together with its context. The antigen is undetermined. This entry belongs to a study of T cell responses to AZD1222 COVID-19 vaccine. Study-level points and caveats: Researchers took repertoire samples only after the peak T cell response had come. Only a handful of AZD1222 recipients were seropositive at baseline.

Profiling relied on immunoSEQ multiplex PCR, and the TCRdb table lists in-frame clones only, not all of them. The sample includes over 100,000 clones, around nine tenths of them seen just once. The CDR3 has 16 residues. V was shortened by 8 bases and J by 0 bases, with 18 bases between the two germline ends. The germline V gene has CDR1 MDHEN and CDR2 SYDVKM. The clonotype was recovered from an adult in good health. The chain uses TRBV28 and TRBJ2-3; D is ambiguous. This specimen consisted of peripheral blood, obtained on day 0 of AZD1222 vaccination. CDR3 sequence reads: CASAELQGDSTDTQYF. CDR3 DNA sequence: TGTGCCAGCGCGGAACTACAAGGAGATAGCACAGATACGCAGTATTTT.